Below, one T cell receptor (beta chain) is given with its context. Its antigen remains unidentified. Unique molecular identifiers were incorporated when the TCRbeta library was constructed. A single record per CDR3 protein comes from TCRdb applying MiXCR to the PCR reads. Of about 580,000 distinct CDR3 sequences listed, 23% are singletons. This specimen belongs to a study of T-cell reconstitution after alpha-beta-depleted transplantation in children. Study results and caveats: The study reportedly traced alpha-beta T cells about two months after transplant to several hundred expanded graft clones. Surviving thymic progenitors and recipient T cells were the source of high TCRbeta diversity at day 60 in some patients.

V gave up 1 base and J gave up 0 bases, with 10 bases separating them. The CDR3 has 16 residues. Germline V lookup: CDR1 KGHDR, CDR2 SFDVKD. The specimen comprised PBMCs, mostly from graft donor cells, sampled 360 days after TCRalphabeta/CD19-depleted stem cell transplant. V is TRBV24-1 and J is TRBJ2-3, with D tentatively TRBD2 (5 bases). The TCR sequence derives from a boy younger than two who had a stem cell transplant for acute myeloid leukemia, so the T cells may come from the graft donor. This chain's CDR3 is CATSDLSGASTDTQYF. The CDR3 DNA reads TGTGCCACCAGTGATTTAAGCGGAGCTAGCACAGATACGCAGTATTTT.